The T cell receptor beta chain under discussion was sequenced for a study of blood T cell repertoires in COVID-19 (TCRdb year 2020). General notes on the study: Samples from collaborators originated in the United States, Italy and Spain and spanned both the acute and convalescent phases of COVID-19. The prospective study material was composed of cDNA or gDNA derived from T cells, B-cell-depleted T cells, or PBMCs. Subjects who had been exposed to COVID-19, were actively infected with it, or had recovered from it provided the deeply sampled blood TCRbeta repertoires that made up the dataset. The repertoires were released in a freely available public database meant as a resource for research on the immune response to SARS-CoV-2. Samples came from the ongoing ImmuneRACE study (first 160 participants) plus 1,254 subjects from 6 global collaborators. The sample metadata nearly always contained a de-identified subject ID, COVID-19 status, age in years and sex. Where available, HLA class I and class II types were taken from metadata supplied by the sample provider and were not determined by assay-based typing.

Collaborating institutions collected whole blood in K2EDTA tubes following their own protocols. Collaborator samples were shipped for TCRbeta analysis as frozen whole blood, isolated PBMCs, or DNA extracted from either sample type. Notes on this clone: Its cognate antigen has yet to be identified. The record has no base qualities; no much larger clone is one base away.

At the junction V is shortened by 3 bases and J by 5 bases, with 13 bases in between. CDR3 length: 14 amino acids, cysteine to phenylalanine. Only the CDR3 portion is preserved as DNA: 42 bases, with reading frame beginning at the first base. In the germline V gene (reference sequence), CDR1 corresponds to MNHEY and CDR2 to SMNVEV. TCRbeta CDR3 regions were amplified from genomic DNA using the immunoSEQ Assay, a bias-controlled multiplex PCR. For the original study's pipeline: Within the assay, amplification of reference gene primers was used to estimate how many nucleated cells each sample contained. To quantify the absolute abundance of each unique TCRbeta CDR3 rearrangement, sequence reads were collapsed and filtered. Productive Simpson clonality was computed per sample as the square root of Simpson's diversity index over productive rearrangements. TCRdb retrieved this table from immuneACCESS and kept in-frame rearrangements only. Not all clones are present; in checked studies, unresolved V genes account for under half, and no reason is known for the remainder. For V, J and clone size, that table is used; D and trimming come from the DNA. The sample table shows tens of thousands of clones, and approximately 72% are seen once. Less than 55% of the sample rests with the top ten.

Overall study outcomes, separate from this receptor: How much clinical and demographic metadata was included differed by source and by participant, and the metadata was provided uncurated.

Sequenced: peripheral blood. The clonotype was recovered from a woman older than 75 with acute or convalescent COVID-19. In this chain, TRBV27 is recombined with TRBJ1-1; the D region possibly corresponds to TRBD1 (6 bases align). The DNA reads TGTGCCAGCAGTTTTGGACCCAGGGGAACTGAAGCTTTCTTT. Its coded protein is CASSFGPRGTEAFF.